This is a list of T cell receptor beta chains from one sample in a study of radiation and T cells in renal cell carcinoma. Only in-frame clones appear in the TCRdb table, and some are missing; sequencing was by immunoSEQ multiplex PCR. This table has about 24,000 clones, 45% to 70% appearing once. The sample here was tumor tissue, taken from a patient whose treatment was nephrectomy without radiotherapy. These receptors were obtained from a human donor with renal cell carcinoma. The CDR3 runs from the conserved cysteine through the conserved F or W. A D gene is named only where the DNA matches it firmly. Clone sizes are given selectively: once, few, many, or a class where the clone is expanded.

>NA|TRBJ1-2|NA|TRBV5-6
TGTGCCAGCAGCCTCGGACTGCTCCCGGTGGGTGGCTACACCTTC
CASSLGLLPVGGYTF
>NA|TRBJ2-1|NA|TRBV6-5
TGTGCCAGCAGCCCCGGACCACCGCAGCCAAATGAGCAGTTCTTC
CASSPGPPQPNEQFF
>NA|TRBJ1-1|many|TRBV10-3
TGTGCCATCACGGACATTCCAAACACTGAAGCTTTCTTT
CAITDIPNTEAFF
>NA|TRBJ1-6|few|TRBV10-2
TGCGCCAGCAGTGAGCGGCGGGGATCACCCCTCCACTTT
CASSERRGSPLHF
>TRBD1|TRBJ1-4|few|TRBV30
TGTGCCGGGCATGGGACAGGGAATGAAAAACTGTTTTTT
CAGHGTGNEKLFF
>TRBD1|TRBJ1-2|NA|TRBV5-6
TGTGCCAGCAGCCGGACAGGGGAGTATGGCTACACCTTC
CASSRTGEYGYTF
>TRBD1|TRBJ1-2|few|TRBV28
TGTGCCAGCAGCCTACAGGGGGGCAACTATGGCTACACCTTC
CASSLQGGNYGYTF
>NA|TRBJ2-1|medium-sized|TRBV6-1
TGTGCCAGCAATCCGGGACATACTTACAATGAGCAGTTCTTC
CASNPGHTYNEQFF
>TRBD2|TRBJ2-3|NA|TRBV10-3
TGTGCCATCAGTGAGCCCGGTCCGGGACTAGCGGGGGCTATCACAGATACGCAGTATTTT
CAISEPGPGLAGAITDTQYF
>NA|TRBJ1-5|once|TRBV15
TGTGCCACCAGCAGAGGGGGGCAGGGAGGACAGCCCCAGCATTTT
CATSRGGQGGQPQHF
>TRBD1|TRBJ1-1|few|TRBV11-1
TGTGCCAGCAGCACAAACAGGGGTAGAGCTGAAGCTTTCTTT
CASSTNRGRAEAFF